The 7 T cell receptor beta chains listed next were all sequenced from one sample in a study of early T cells in non-severe SARS-CoV-2 infection. Using its own MiXCR run on the 5' RACE reads, TCRdb lists one record per CDR3 protein. The data hold roughly 75,000 distinct CDR3 sequences, with about 15% observed a single time. Sample: whole blood. The source of these receptors is an adult who was a healthcare worker with PCR-confirmed SARS-CoV-2 infection or an uninfected control (not recorded which).

This clonotype was detected a few times. V usage is TRBV5-1 and J usage is TRBJ2-7; D might be TRBD1 (5 bases). The V gene's germline CDR1 is SGHRS and CDR2 YFSETQ. V lost 0 bases to trimming and J lost 2 bases, with 12 bases between them. The CDR3 runs 15 residues. CDR3 sequence reads: CASSLAGNQPYEQYF. CDR3 in DNA: TGCGCCAGCAGCTTGGCAGGGAACCAGCCCTACGAGCAGTACTTC.

This clonotype was seen a few times. V usage is TRBV6-1 and J usage is TRBJ2-3, with D perhaps matching TRBD1 or TRBD2 (5 bases each). The V gene's germline CDR1 is MNHNS and CDR2 SASEGT. The length of the CDR3 is 13 residues. V lost 5 bases and J lost 2, with 8 bases in between. CDR3 amino acids: CASSRDPTDTQYF. The CDR3 DNA reads as TGTGCCAGCAGTCGGGACCCCACAGATACGCAGTATTTT.

The chain carries TRBV3-1 and TRBJ1-5, with TRBD1 matching over 8 bases. This CDR3 contains 14 residues. The J segment lost 5 bases and the V segment lost 6 bases, leaving 6 bases of the junction unmatched. Germline-derived CDR1 and CDR2 are LGHDT and YNNKEL (reference sequence). The CDR3 DNA follows: TGTGCCAGCAGACCTTCACAGGGGGATCAGCCCCAGCATTTT. It translates to CASRPSQGDQPQHF.

The rearrangement uses TRBV12-3 or TRBV12-4 and TRBJ2-5; D is unresolved. The CDR3 is made up of 14 amino acids. Trimming pared 2 bases from V and 1 base from J, leaving 8 bases between. CDR3 DNA sequence: TGTGCCAGCAGTTTACTCCGGATCCAAGAGACCCAGTACTTC. Residues: CASSLLRIQETQYF.

Only a few counts were recorded for this clonotype. V and J are TRBV7-3 and TRBJ2-1; 10 nucleotides match TRBD2. This CDR3 contains 16 residues. Germline V gives CDR1 SGHTA, CDR2 FQGTGA. V shed 3 bases, J shed 4 bases, and the junction held 6 bases outside the gene matches. Here the CDR3 reads CASSFIAGGLYNEQFF. The CDR3 DNA sequence: TGTGCCAGCAGCTTTATAGCGGGGGGCCTTTACAATGAGCAGTTCTTC.

This clonotype was counted between two and nine times. This chain links TRBV7-8 with TRBJ2-1; 8 bases line up with TRBD1. This CDR3 contains 16 residues. Looked up from germline, CDR1 is SGHVS and CDR2 is FQNEAQ. V lost 4 bases and J lost 4; bases outside the gene matches: 9. CDR3 region: CASSSGTGSKYNEQFF. The CDR3 nucleotides read TGTGCCAGCAGCTCCGGGACAGGATCAAAATACAATGAGCAGTTCTTC. Together with reference TRBV7-8 and TRBJ2-1, the CDR3 gives the full variable domain: GAGVSQSPRYKVAKRGQDVALRCDPISGHVSLFWYQQALGQGPEFLTYFQNEAQLDKSGLPSDRFFAERPEGSVSTLKIQRTQQEDSAVYLCASSSGTGSKYNEQFFGPGTRLTVL.

The V gene is TRBV5-1, the J gene TRBJ2-4; D remains ambiguous. CDR1 is SGHRS and CDR2 is YFSETQ in the germline V gene. This CDR3 has 15 residues. V lost 0 bases, J lost 1 base, and 8 bases lay in between. The CDR3 DNA reads as TGCGCCAGCAGCTTGGCTCCGATCGCCAAAAACATTCAGTACTTC. Translated: CASSLAPIAKNIQYF.